This TCR beta chain was observed in a study of PD-1 blockade in classical Hodgkin lymphoma (dated by TCRdb to the early 2020s). General notes on the study: Nivolumab dosing was 3 mg/kg intravenously every 2 weeks, continuing until either disease progression or unacceptable toxicity. To define a peripheral blood immune signature of response to PD-1 blockade in classical Hodgkin lymphoma, the study combined TCR beta sequencing with CyTOF.

Genomic DNA was extracted with the Qiagen DNeasy kit from unsorted PBMCs and from negatively selected CD4+ and CD8+ fractions. Using primers that anneal to V and J segments, immunoSEQ multiplex PCR amplified the TCR beta CDR3 regions. Amplification bias was minimized using a synthetic immune receptor repertoire, and residual bias was removed computationally after sequencing. From the authors' description of their analysis: Custom Python scripts were used to quantify repertoire diversity as the Shannon entropy index. The unsorted, CD4+ and CD8+ repertoires were each analyzed separately, with the exception of combined analyses, where CD4+ and CD8+ sequences were merged in silico. Clonal expansion was defined as a frequency increase of at least 2-fold after treatment compared with C1D1, and clones undetected at baseline were assigned a pseudocount of 0.5. Singleton clones were defined as clones with 0 or 1 copy at C1D1, and non-singleton clones were defined as clones with 2 or more copies. Clones expanded in unsorted samples were assigned a CD4+, CD8+ or unknown annotation through matching of protein sequences in sorted samples from the same patient. Wilcoxon tests on paired samples were used to test changes in diversity from C1D1 to C4D1. Here the immuneACCESS table is served through TCRdb, limited to in-frame sequences with V and J called. Missing clones are a known gap in these copies; in checked studies unresolved V genes cover under half, and the rest lacks a known reason. The DNA gave D and trimming, while V, J and clone size come from that table. This sample holds about 94,000 clones; 80% to 90% were observed only once. The ten most abundant clones make up around 10% of the sample.

General findings and caveats noted by the study authors: Baseline TCR diversity was reported to be lower in newly diagnosed patients than in healthy donors and to be lower still in relapsed/refractory patients. The study covered only a single clinical trial cohort, and the causes of the repertoire differences, possibly disease activity or prior therapy, were still not defined. Patients starting nivolumab less than 1 year after ASCT had lower diversity and were excluded from later analyses to avoid confounding by immune reconstitution. Trial patients with a complete response had baseline diversity similar to that of newly diagnosed patients, while partial responders and progressors had significantly lower diversity. By C4D1, a significant rise was seen in CD4+ TCR diversity but not in CD8+ TCR diversity (p=0.0027 vs p=0.16), and the rise was most apparent among complete responders (p=0.02).

The CDR3 spans 13 residues, from the cysteine through the phenylalanine. CDR3 DNA only is kept here, 39 bases in frame from base 1. Relative to germline, V is 2 bases shorter and J is 10 bases shorter, with 12 bases between their ends. The germline V gene supplies CDR1 MDHEN and CDR2 SYDVKM. Interpreted using the paper, the time point label stands for: cycle 2 day 1 (C2D1) of nivolumab. Relapse after autologous stem cell transplantation had occurred in all trial patients, and cohorts A, B and C were distinguished by prior brentuximab vedotin exposure. The trial cohort was composed of 55 to 65 patients with relapsed/refractory classical Hodgkin lymphoma, for whom complete response, partial response or progressive disease was recorded as best overall response. Trial patients were treated with single-agent nivolumab in the multi-cohort phase II CheckMate 205 trial. An independent review committee assessed best overall response using the 2007 International Working Group response criteria. Trial PBMCs were obtained immediately prior to nivolumab initiation (C1D1) and on therapy at cycle 2 day 1 and cycle 4 day 1. Peripheral blood was collected in 8 mL Vacutainer Cell Preparation Tubes, from which PBMCs were isolated by centrifugation and then cryopreserved.

As regards this clone: Which antigen it targets is not known. Base qualities are not recorded, but no much larger clone differs from it by a single base.

This receptor was identified in a human donor with classical Hodgkin lymphoma. Sequenced material: peripheral blood mononuclear cells (PBMCs), taken before the second cycle of nivolumab. The chain joins TRBV28 to TRBJ1-3; a confident D gene designation cannot be given. Read as DNA, the sequence is TGTGCCAGCAGTTTACCGGAGAGGAGTACCATATATTTT. This translates into CASSLPERSTIYF.